A selection of T cell receptor beta chains follows, all from one sample in a study of T cell changes during pregnancy in multiple sclerosis. Sequenced by immunoSEQ multiplex PCR; TCRdb stores in-frame clones only, minus some. The table shows 50,000 to 65,000 clones, with approximately 94% occurring only once. The sample in question was CD8+ T cells from peripheral blood mononuclear cells, obtained in the second trimester of pregnancy. These receptor sequences come from a female donor with multiple sclerosis, enrolled in a pregnancy study. Each CDR3 is given with its conserved first and last residue. The D gene is left open where the match is weak. Only part of the rows carry a size: once, few, many, or a class if the clone is expanded.

TRBV4-3	-	TRBD1	TRBJ1-2	14	TGCGCCAGCAGCCAGTATCAGGGGGCTGGTGGCTACACCTTC	CASSQYQGAGGYTF
TRBV7-9	-	-	TRBJ1-1	13	TGTGCCAGCAGTCCATGGGGGCGGGCTGAAGCTTTCTTT	CASSPWGRAEAFF
TRBV5-6	-	-	TRBJ2-7	14	TGTGCCAGCAGCTTGGGGGGCAGGGCTTACGAGCAGTACTTC	CASSLGGRAYEQYF
TRBV19	-	TRBD2	TRBJ2-1	19	TGTGCCAGTAGTGCCTCGCGAGCGGGAGGGCTTAGCTCCTACAATGAGCAGTTCTTC	CASSASRAGGLSSYNEQFF
TRBV4-3	-	TRBD1	TRBJ1-1	14	TGCGCCAGCAGCCAAGATAGGGCAGGGGGTGAAGCTTTCTTT	CASSQDRAGGEAFF
TRBV11-2	-	TRBD1	TRBJ1-5	14	TGTGCCAGCAGCACTGGACAGGGATTGGGGCCCCAGCATTTT	CASSTGQGLGPQHF
TRBV6-1	-	TRBD1	TRBJ1-1	12	TGTGCCAGCAGAGACAGGGTCGCTGAAGCTTTCTTT	CASRDRVAEAFF
TRBV27	-	-	TRBJ2-2	13	TGTGCCAGCAGAACAGTGAACACCGGGGAGCTGTTTTTT	CASRTVNTGELFF
TRBV9	-	-	TRBJ1-2	16	TGTGCCAGCAGCCTCTCCAGGCGGGGGAGCAACTATGGCTACACCTTC	CASSLSRRGSNYGYTF
TRBV28	once	-	TRBJ1-2	14	TGTGCCAGCAGTTCGATACAGCTCCTCTATGGCTACACCTTC	CASSSIQLLYGYTF
TRBV5-6	-	-	TRBJ2-1	14	TGTGCCAGCAGCCTCGGGAGAACGTACAATGAGCAGTTCTTC	CASSLGRTYNEQFF
TRBV12-5	-	TRBD2	TRBJ2-2	17	TGTGCTAGTGGTCTCCCGGATCTAGCGGGAAACACCGGGGAGCTGTTTTTT	CASGLPDLAGNTGELFF
TRBV5-4	-	TRBD2	TRBJ2-7	15	TGTGCCAGCAGCTTGGGACTAGCGGGAGCCGGGGAGCAGTACTTC	CASSLGLAGAGEQYF
TRBV6-5	-	-	TRBJ2-7	12	TGTGCCAGCAGACCCAGCTCCTACGAGCAGTACTTC	CASRPSSYEQYF
TRBV10-1	-	-	TRBJ1-2	12	TGCGCCAGCAGTGACGCTTTGAGTGGCTACACCTTC	CASSDALSGYTF
TRBV19	-	-	TRBJ2-1	13	TGTGCCAGTAGTATAGGGCCTTACAATGAGCAGTTCTTC	CASSIGPYNEQFF
TRBV19	-	-	TRBJ2-7	13	TGTGCCAGTAGCCCACAGGGCGTCGGGGCGTTGTACTTC	CASSPQGVGALYF
TRBV11-2	-	TRBD2	TRBJ2-7	15	TGTGCCAGCAGCTTATCCAGCGGGAGGCCCTACGAGCAGTACTTC	CASSLSSGRPYEQYF